This note documents a single T cell receptor beta chain sequence. Which antigen it targets is not known. Within one base of it there is no much larger clone, and no base qualities were kept. This sample is part of a study of blood T cell repertoires in COVID-19 (dated by TCRdb to the early 2020s). Background on the whole study: Samples covering the acute and convalescent phases of COVID-19 were provided by collaborators in the United States, Italy and Spain. Samples were obtained from the ongoing ImmuneRACE study (first 160 participants) and from 950 to 1,500 subjects provided by 6 global collaborators. The repertoires were made available in a free public database intended to serve as a resource for research on the immune response to SARS-CoV-2. Where available, HLA class I and class II types were taken from metadata supplied by the sample provider and were not determined by assay-based typing. Deeply sampled blood TCRbeta repertoires from subjects exposed to, actively infected with, or recovered from COVID-19 were included in the dataset. Sample metadata almost always included a de-identified subject ID, COVID-19 status, age in years and sex. The material from the prospective study consisted of cDNA or gDNA derived from T cells, B-cell-depleted T cells, or PBMCs.

From a lookup of the germline V gene (reference sequence), CDR1 and CDR2 are GTSNPN and SVGIG. The germline ends are 12 bases apart after V is trimmed by 2 bases and J by 4 bases. The CDR3 holds 14 amino acids from the cysteine to the phenylalanine. Left in the record is the CDR3 DNA by itself, 42 bases read in frame from the first base. Collaborating institutions collected whole blood in K2EDTA tubes following their own protocols. Collaborator samples were shipped for TCRbeta analysis as frozen whole blood, isolated PBMCs, or DNA extracted from either sample type. Points the paper makes about the study in general: The quantity of clinical and demographic metadata differed by source and by participant and was supplied without curation.

The immunoSEQ Assay, a bias-controlled multiplex PCR, was used to amplify TCRbeta CDR3 regions from genomic DNA. As for how the authors treated the data: The number of nucleated cells in each sample was estimated from the amplification of reference gene primers within the assay. To quantify the absolute abundance of each unique TCRbeta CDR3 rearrangement, sequence reads were collapsed and filtered. For each sample, productive Simpson clonality was calculated as the square root of Simpson's diversity index over productive rearrangements. Imported from immuneACCESS, the table was reduced by TCRdb to in-frame sequences with V and J called. These copies leave out some clones; in studies compared against another copy, an unresolved V gene accounts for under half, and the cause of the remainder is not known. V, J and clone size are taken as reported in that table, and D and trimming were inferred from the DNA itself. This sample lists 100,000 to 150,000 clones; 85% were detected once. Approximately 6.6% of the sample rests with the top ten.

The source of this sequence is a man older than 75 with active or convalescent COVID-19. Rearrangement joined TRBV30 to TRBJ1-3; the D gene is perhaps TRBD1, from 5 matching bases. Sequenced: peripheral blood. The bases read TGTGCCTGGAGTAGACAGAGTGGAGGAAACACCATATATTTT. Its product reads: CAWSRQSGGNTIYF.